These 30 T cell receptor beta chains share one sample of origin, sequenced in a study of blood T cell repertoires in COVID-19. Clones were sequenced by immunoSEQ multiplex PCR, and TCRdb holds only the in-frame ones, with some missing. There are roughly 250,000 clones in the sample; 84% occur only once, and less than 2% lies in the top ten. The sample consisted of peripheral blood. The receptors shown here come from a woman aged 40 to 50 who had recovered from COVID-19.

This clone has a handful of counts. CDR3 DNA sequence: TGTGCCAGCAGCCAAGGAAATACCGGGACAGGGCCTCGGTACTTC. Translating gives CASSQGNTGTGPRYF. V and J are TRBV3-1 (or the pseudogene TRBV3-2) and TRBJ2-7; 9 bases are a match to TRBD1. CDR1 LGHDT and CDR2 YNNKEL come from the germline V gene (reference sequence). V dropped 1 base and J dropped 12; count of bases not matched to a gene: 13. CDR3 length: 15 amino acids.

The chain links TRBV2 to TRBJ2-3; 9 bases align to TRBD2. J was trimmed by 2 bases and V by 6 bases; bases with no gene match: 6. CDR3 length: 15 amino acids. Germline-derived CDR1 and CDR2 are SNHLY and FYNNEI. CDR3 DNA sequence: TGTGCCAGCAGGGCCGCGGGGGGGTTCACAGATACGCAGTATTTT. This gives the protein CASRAAGGFTDTQYF.

DNA for the CDR3: TGTGCCAGCAGTCCCGGACAGGCCTACACTGAAGCTTTCTTT. It translates to CASSPGQAYTEAFF. The chain recombines TRBV28 with TRBJ1-1; 7 nucleotides agree with TRBD1. Per the germline V gene, CDR1 is MDHEN and CDR2 is SYDVKM. The CDR3 runs 14 residues. J lost 3 bases, V lost 5 bases, and 6 bases had no gene match. Full variable domain (missing parts from reference TRBV28 and TRBJ1-1): DVKVTQSSRYLVKRTGEKVFLECVQDMDHENMFWYRQDPGLGLRLIYFSYDVKMKEKGDIPEGYSVSREKKERFSLILESASTNQTSMYLCASSPGQAYTEAFFGQGTRLTVV.

This chain joins TRBV24-1 and TRBJ1-2; 7 nucleotides line up with TRBD1. The germline V gene encodes CDR1 KGHDR and CDR2 SFDVKD. Trimming removed 3 bases from V and 9 bases from J; junction bases left unmatched: 9. The CDR3 has 14 residues. This CDR3 reads CATSDTGTEASYTF. CDR3 sequence (DNA): TGTGCCACCAGTGATACCGGGACAGAGGCGAGCTACACCTTC.

This clone was seen once. The chain combines TRBV5-6 with TRBJ1-6, with a weak D call TRBD1 (6 bases). The germline V and J ends were trimmed by 1 base and 8 bases, with 19 bases remaining between them. CDR1 SGHDT and CDR2 YYEEEE come from the germline V gene. This CDR3 has 17 residues. The CDR3 sequence: CASSLRGHAGDDSPLHF. CDR3 sequence (DNA): TGTGCCAGCAGCTTGAGGGGCCACGCAGGGGATGATTCACCCCTCCACTTT.

The CDR3 protein is CAISLYNEQFF. CDR3 nucleotide sequence: TGTGCCATCAGTCTTTACAATGAGCAGTTCTTC. The V and J genes are TRBV10-3 and TRBJ2-1; D remains ambiguous. Deletions cut 5 bases from V and 4 bases from J, with 3 bases between. The length of the CDR3 is 11 residues. Looked up from germline, CDR1 is ENHRY and CDR2 is SYGVKD.

This chain links TRBV2 with TRBJ2-3; 11 positions agree with TRBD2. The CDR3 extends over 17 amino acids. Unmatched junction bases numbered 9, after V lost 3 bases and J lost 4 bases. Germline CDR1 reads SNHLY; CDR2 reads FYNNEI. The CDR3 protein is CASSETPLAGGSDTQYF. The DNA of the CDR3 is TGTGCCAGCAGTGAGACCCCCCTAGCGGGGGGCTCAGATACGCAGTATTTT.

This clone was detected a few times. CDR3 sequence: CASATSGGSYEQYF. CDR3 nucleotide sequence: TGTGCCAGTGCGACTAGCGGGGGCTCCTACGAGCAGTACTTC. J is TRBJ2-7 and V is TRBV19; 12 bases are a match to TRBD2. V lost 8 bases and J lost 0; bases outside the gene matches: 2. This CDR3 contains 14 residues. Germline assignment: CDR1 LNHDA and CDR2 SQIVND (reference sequence).

The rearrangement links TRBV5-4 to TRBJ1-4; D possibly corresponds to TRBD1 (5 bases). The V and J ends lost 4 bases and 7 bases respectively, with 17 bases between them. Germline V lookup: CDR1 SGHNT, CDR2 YYREEE (reference sequence). This CDR3 has 15 amino acids. CDR3 DNA: TGTGCCAGCAGCATCGGACGGTCCGGGGGTGAAAAACTGTTTTTT. Protein product: CASSIGRSGGEKLFF.

This sequence joins TRBV28 and TRBJ2-3; tentative D call: TRBD1 (5 bases). Germline CDR1 MDHEN, CDR2 SYDVKM. Trimming pared 2 bases from V and 6 bases from J, leaving 9 bases between. The CDR3 is 13 residues long. CDR3 loop: CASSLRGVDTQYF. CDR3 bases: TGTGCCAGCAGTTTAAGGGGCGTGGATACGCAGTATTTT.

V gene TRBV27 combines with J gene TRBJ2-7; the match to TRBD1 covers 7 bases. The CDR3 extends over 17 amino acids. J lost 2 bases, V lost 5 bases, and 15 bases had no gene match. The germline gives CDR1 MNHEY, CDR2 SMNVEV (reference sequence). As DNA, the CDR3 is TGTGCCAGCAGTGACGGACAGGCTATGAGGTTGCCCTACGAGCAGTACTTC. Residues: CASSDGQAMRLPYEQYF.

The gene calls are TRBV11-2 and TRBJ2-7, with D uncertain. There are 13 residues in the CDR3. Germline V gives CDR1 SGHAT, CDR2 FQNNGV. V dropped 0 bases and J dropped 5 bases, with 8 bases sitting between them. The CDR3 spells CASSLEGRNEQYF. DNA of the CDR3: TGTGCCAGCAGCTTAGAGGGCCGGAACGAGCAGTACTTC.

In DNA, the CDR3 is TGTGCCAGCAGTGAAAACGGGATCGTCGACTATGGCTACACCTTC. The encoded protein is CASSENGIVDYGYTF. The chain combines TRBV6-1 with TRBJ1-2; D call uncertain. Germline loops: CDR1 MNHNS, CDR2 SASEGT. Trimming removed 2 bases at V and 3 bases at J, with 13 bases between. The CDR3 sequence is 15 residues long.

The genes are TRBV28 and TRBJ2-2; the match to TRBD2 covers 8 bases. V lost 3 bases to trimming and J lost 4 bases; unmatched junction nucleotides: 4. CDR3 length: 15 residues. Germline CDR1 reads MDHEN; CDR2 reads SYDVKM. CDR3 bases: TGTGCCAGCAGTTTCGGGGGGGCGGTCACCGGGGAGCTGTTTTTT. Protein product: CASSFGGAVTGELFF.

The count of this clone is one. The rearrangement joins TRBV30 to TRBJ1-2; maybe TRBD1 (6 bases). The V gene lost 0 bases and the J gene lost 8 bases, with 10 bases spanning the gap. This CDR3 region has 12 residues. Germline CDR1 GTSNPN, CDR2 SVGIG (reference sequence). The CDR3 coding sequence is TGTGCCTGGAGTGTACAGGGCTTAGGCTACACCTTC. This encodes CAWSVQGLGYTF. Drawing the rest from reference TRBV30 and TRBJ1-2, the complete variable domain is SQTIHQWPATLVQPVGSPLSLECTVEGTSNPNLYWYRQAAGRGLQLLFYSVGIGQISSEVPQNLSASRPQDRQFILSSKKLLLSDSGFYLCAWSVQGLGYTFGSGTRLTVV.

The chain joins TRBV4-1 to TRBJ1-1; 7 bases align to TRBD1. Trimming at V came to 5 bases and at J to 4 bases, leaving 4 bases not matched to a gene. Germline V gene sequence: CDR1 MGHRA, CDR2 YSYEKL. The CDR3 sequence is 13 residues long. The CDR3 nucleotides are TGCGCCAGCAGCAAGACAGGGATCACTGAAGCTTTCTTT. Amino acids: CASSKTGITEAFF.

The gene calls are TRBV27 and TRBJ2-1; TRBD2 agrees at 14 bases. V dropped 5 bases and J dropped 0; count of bases not matched to a gene: 12. Germline CDR1 is MNHEY and CDR2 is SMNVEV (reference sequence). CDR3 length: 20 amino acids. Here the CDR3 DNA reads TGTGCCAGCAGTAGTATTGGGACTAGCGGGGGCCGTAGCTCCTACAATGAGCAGTTCTTC. It encodes CASSSIGTSGGRSSYNEQFF.

The J gene is TRBJ2-5, the V gene TRBV2; 7 bases agree with TRBD1. Germline values: CDR1 SNHLY, CDR2 FYNNEI. The junction had 10 bases not matched to a gene; V was cut back by 2 bases and J by 7 bases. This CDR3 has 15 residues. The DNA of the CDR3 is TGTGCCAGCAGTGAATCCGCCGGCACAGGGGCGACCCAGTACTTC. Translating gives CASSESAGTGATQYF.

The chain recombines TRBV27 with TRBJ2-6; the D is unclear. This CDR3 is 18 amino acids long. V lost 5 bases to trimming and J lost 0 bases, with 17 bases between them. CDR1 is MNHEY, CDR2 SMNVEV, per germline (reference sequence). Here the CDR3 reads CASSPPRRVSSGANVLTF. The CDR3, as DNA: TGTGCCAGCAGTCCACCGAGGAGAGTGAGCTCTGGGGCCAACGTCCTGACTTTC.

V and J are TRBV9 and TRBJ1-5; tentative D call: TRBD1 (6 bases). CDR1 SGDLS and CDR2 YYNGEE come from the germline V gene. The CDR3 is 15 amino acids. V shed 3 bases and J shed 7 bases, with 17 bases lying between them. Here the CDR3 DNA reads TGTGCCAGCAGCGCAGGGGCCCCGGGGGGGCAGCCCCAGCATTTT. This gives the protein CASSAGAPGGQPQHF.

This sequence joins TRBV6-1 and TRBJ2-7, with 9 bases that match TRBD1. The CDR3 runs 16 residues. Losses at the gene ends were 3 bases for V and 3 bases for J; bases not matched to a gene: 9. Germline V CDR1 and CDR2: MNHNS, SASEGT. CDR3 sequence reads: CASSEIAAGQGYEQYF. In DNA, the CDR3 is TGTGCCAGCAGTGAGATTGCTGCGGGACAGGGCTACGAGCAGTACTTC.

CDR3 protein: CASSQELARSYEQYF. CDR3 DNA: TGCGCCAGCAGCCAGGAATTGGCCCGATCCTACGAGCAGTACTTC. The V and J genes are TRBV5-1 and TRBJ2-7; D is uncertain. The germline gives CDR1 SGHRS, CDR2 YFSETQ. Trimming stripped 4 bases from V and 1 base from J, with 15 bases between. The CDR3 runs 15 residues.

Comments on this clone: The junction departs from germline at one end; a sequencing error may be responsible. This chain links TRBV10-2 with TRBJ2-1, with D perhaps TRBD2 (6 bases). Germline V gene sequence: CDR1 WSHSY, CDR2 SAAADI. The CDR3 runs 15 residues. The DNA for the CDR3 is TGCGCCAACAGTGTAGGCGGGACTTCCTACAATGAGCAGTTCTTC. Translated, it gives CANSVGGTSYNEQFF.

The rearrangement links TRBV28 to TRBJ2-7; perhaps TRBD1 as D (6 bases). CDR3 length equals 12 residues. Deletions cut 6 bases from V and 7 bases from J, with 13 bases between. Germline V gene sequence: CDR1 MDHEN, CDR2 SYDVKM. This CDR3 is CASRSTGREQYF. Written as DNA, the CDR3 is TGTGCCAGCAGATCAACAGGGCGGGAGCAGTACTTC.

The chain joins TRBV2 to TRBJ1-2, with 10 bases lining up with TRBD1. Germline CDR1 SNHLY, CDR2 FYNNEI. The CDR3 length is 14 residues. V trimming: 3 bases; J trimming: 4 bases; junction bases outside the gene matches: 2. In DNA, the CDR3 is TGTGCCAGCAGTGATGGGGACAGGGGCTATGGCTACACCTTC. Its protein is CASSDGDRGYGYTF.

This clone was counted a few times. V usage is TRBV6-5 and J usage is TRBJ2-1; 11 bases fit TRBD1. V shed 6 bases, J shed 3 bases, and the junction held 1 base outside the gene matches. CDR3 length: 14 amino acids. Germline CDR1 MNHEY, CDR2 SVGAGI. The CDR3 loop is CASRGTGGYNEQFF. CDR3 bases: TGTGCCAGCAGAGGGACAGGGGGCTACAATGAGCAGTTCTTC.

A remark on this clone: Other DNA variants within this sample encode the same CDR3. The V and J genes are TRBV18 and TRBJ2-5; tentative D call: TRBD2 (5 bases). Trimming left V 2 bases short and J 4 bases short, with 5 bases between. CDR1 KGHSH and CDR2 LQKENI come from the germline V gene. This CDR3 has 12 amino acids. The CDR3 loop is CASSPTRETQYF. The DNA for the CDR3 is TGTGCCAGCTCACCAACTAGAGAGACCCAGTACTTC.

The rearrangement links TRBV19 to TRBJ2-4, with a weak D call TRBD1 (5 bases). V was cut by 6 bases and J by 0 bases, with 12 bases left in between. This CDR3 spans 15 amino acids. Looked up from germline, CDR1 is LNHDA and CDR2 is SQIVND (reference sequence). In nucleotides, the CDR3 is TGTGCCAGTAGGGGATGGGGCACAGCCAAAAACATTCAGTACTTC. Its protein is CASRGWGTAKNIQYF.

This clone was detected once. This chain links TRBV3-1 (or the pseudogene TRBV3-2) with TRBJ1-4, with a weak D call TRBD1 (6 bases). This CDR3 has 15 amino acids. CDR1 is LGHDT, CDR2 YNNKEL, per germline (reference sequence). Trimming shortened V by 0 bases and J by 8 bases, and 13 bases separated the two germline ends. DNA for the CDR3: TGTGCCAGCAGCCAAGATGGACAGAGATTGGAAAAACTGTTTTTT. This sequence encodes CASSQDGQRLEKLFF.

This sequence joins TRBV5-1 and TRBJ2-4; no clear D. This CDR3 is 12 amino acids long. The V and J ends lost 0 bases and 15 bases respectively, with 13 bases between them. Germline V gene data show CDR1 as SGHRS and CDR2 as YFSETQ. The CDR3 loop is CASSLDGDFLYF. In DNA, the CDR3 is TGCGCCAGCAGCTTGGACGGCGACTTCTTGTACTTC. Using reference TRBV5-1 and TRBJ2-4 for the parts outside the CDR3, the full variable domain is KAGVTQTPRYLIKTRGQQVTLSCSPISGHRSVSWYQQTPGQGLQFLFEYFSETQRNKGNFPGRFSGRQFSNSRSEMNVSTLELGDSALYLCASSLDGDFLYFGAGTRLSVL.